This paragraph reports one T cell receptor beta chain. Its cognate antigen is unknown. Time point in this sample: persistent/refractory GD, antithyroid drugs over 5 years with positive TRAb. TCR sequences were obtained from RNA taken from PBMCs. The sample belongs to a study of regulatory T cells in long-lasting Graves disease. About the study: Positivity for TSH receptor antibodies plus over 5 years of antithyroid drugs meant persistent Graves' disease.

Study results and caveats: The number of shared public clonotypes was higher in persistent patients (around 2,700) than new patients (966). Under persistent disease, TRBV28, TRBJ1-2 and TRBJ2-5 were used preferentially.

Through Arm-PCR of CDR3 regions and iRepertoire HTBI primers, TCR beta libraries were built. TCRdb re-called the multiplex PCR reads with MiXCR, one entry per CDR3 protein. The sample records 400,000 to 500,000 distinct CDR3 sequences, under 25% being singletons. The germline gives CDR1 MNHNS, CDR2 SASEGT. Trimming removed 0 bases from V and 2 bases from J, with 19 bases in between. This CDR3 comprises 18 residues. The sequenced sample was peripheral blood mononuclear cells (PBMCs), obtained when the disease was refractory, from a patient treated with antithyroid drugs. The rearrangement links TRBV6-1 to TRBJ2-5; D tentatively reads TRBD1 or TRBD2 (5 bases each). This TCR came from a female donor with Graves disease. CDR3 nucleotide sequence: TGTGCCAGCAGTGAAGCCTTCCCGGGACGGATGAAACAAGAGACCCAGTACTTC. Translation gives CASSEAFPGRMKQETQYF.